This T cell receptor beta chain appears in the sequencing data of a study of identical twins. Findings of the study overall: Among out-of-frame alpha sequences shared by twins, low generation probability occurred in excess.

TCRdb fed the 5' RACE reads into MiXCR, producing one record per CDR3 protein. The table records around 960,000 distinct CDR3 sequences, roughly 12% of them present only once. As regards this clonotype: Its cognate antigen is unknown.

The CDR3 length is 16 residues. V lost 5 bases and J lost 7; bases outside the gene matches: 11. The germline gives CDR1 MDHEN, CDR2 SYDVKM. These data were likewise used in another study, on yellow fever vaccine responses in identical twins.

The rearrangement joins TRBV28 to TRBJ2-5, with 12 bases aligning to TRBD2. The material sequenced was PBMCs. This receptor was obtained from a woman aged 18-29 years in good health. The CDR3 loop reads CASSRGGTSGSGTQYF. CDR3 DNA: TGTGCCAGCAGTCGCGGGGGGACTAGCGGGTCGGGGACCCAGTACTTC.